The source of this TCR beta chain is a study of T cell repertoires in cytomegalovirus infection. Overall study: Epitope selection comprised recently identified HLA-C-restricted CMV epitopes and well-studied HLA-B-restricted CMV epitopes. From public TCR beta signatures came an indication of both CMV infection and matching HLA type.

TCRdb recomputed calls from the reads with MiXCR, one row per CDR3 protein. Seen here are approximately 910,000 distinct CDR3 sequences, 31% observed once, and the top ten hold 13%. Overall study results and limits: Cumulated frequencies of public TCR beta families served to identify carriers of CMV plus the relevant HLA. CMV-specific TCR beta clonotypes restricted by HLA-C dominated the ex vivo response.

The V end was cut by 0 bases, the J end by 0 bases, with 18 bases between. The germline gives CDR1 DFQATT, CDR2 SNEGSKA (reference sequence). The CDR3 has 17 residues. Worth noting for this clonotype: Its target is unknown.

Sequencing used cultured CD8+ T cells from PBMCs, obtained from culture after CMV antigen stimulation. The genes are TRBV20-1 and TRBJ2-7, with a tentative D call TRBD2 (6 bases). This TCR derives from a human donor in good health (CMV status not recorded). Some clones in this sample may be carry-over from other donors' samples. The CDR3 nucleotides read TGCAGTGCTAGAGATCGGAACGGGGGATTTAGCTCCTACGAGCAGTACTTC. It yields the protein CSARDRNGGFSSYEQYF.